These 21 T cell receptor beta chains were all obtained from the same sample, sequenced in a study of control samples from healthy donors and cancer patients. Profiling relied on immunoSEQ multiplex PCR, and the TCRdb table lists in-frame clones only, not all of them. The sample records 70,000 to 100,000 clones, around 91% being singletons. The sample consisted of blood. The source is a man aged 45-65 years in good health.

For the CDR3, the DNA is TGCGCCAGCAGCCAATTGCCCGGGACAGCCAATTCACCCCTCCACTTT. Its translation: CASSQLPGTANSPLHF. The rearrangement links TRBV4-1 to TRBJ1-6, with 7 bases fitting TRBD1. The length of the CDR3 is 16 residues. Unmatched junction bases numbered 8, after V lost 2 bases and J lost 7 bases. Germline V gene data show CDR1 as MGHRA and CDR2 as YSYEKL.

This clone has more than one count but fewer than ten. The chain employs TRBV7-9 and TRBJ1-3; D is perhaps TRBD1 (5 bases). The V and J ends lost 2 bases and 9 bases respectively, with 11 bases between them. CDR3 length: 13 amino acids. From germline, CDR1 is SEHNR and CDR2 FQNEAQ (reference sequence). CDR3 loop: CASSLLLQGTIYF. In DNA, the CDR3 is TGTGCCAGCAGCTTATTACTTCAGGGCACCATATATTTT.

V gene TRBV4-3 combines with J gene TRBJ1-4; no reliable D call. Trimming left V 4 bases short and J 8 bases short, with 17 bases between. Germline V gene data show CDR1 as LGHNA and CDR2 as YSLEER. This CDR3 has 15 residues. CDR3 nucleotide sequence: TGCGCCAGCAGCCTCCTGGCAGGAGGCAGGGAAAAACTGTTTTTT. It codes for CASSLLAGGREKLFF.

CDR3 protein: CASRYGARNQPQHF. Written as DNA, the CDR3 is TGTGCCAGCCGATACGGGGCGCGGAATCAGCCCCAGCATTTT. The rearrangement links TRBV19 to TRBJ1-5, with D perhaps matching TRBD1 (5 bases). This CDR3 contains 14 residues. Germline-derived CDR1 and CDR2 are LNHDA and SQIVND (reference sequence). The V end was cut by 9 bases, the J end by 4 bases, with 16 bases between.

V gene TRBV24-1 combines with J gene TRBJ1-2, with 7 positions matching TRBD1. The J segment lost 4 bases and the V segment lost 6 bases, leaving 4 bases of the junction unmatched. The CDR3 is made up of 13 amino acids. The germline V gene has CDR1 KGHDR and CDR2 SFDVKD. The CDR3 sequence is CATSRGQPYGYTF. The CDR3, as DNA: TGTGCCACCAGTCGGGGACAGCCCTATGGCTACACCTTC.

This clone was observed once. The chain couples TRBV7-2 to TRBJ1-1, with unresolved D. Trimming removed 5 bases at V and 2 bases at J, with 9 bases between. Germline V gene sequence: CDR1 SGHTA, CDR2 FQGNSA. This CDR3 has 13 amino acids. The chain's CDR3 is CASSPRTNTEAFF. The CDR3 region has the DNA TGTGCCAGCAGCCCCAGGACTAACACTGAAGCTTTCTTT.

The chain combines TRBV6-1 with TRBJ2-7, with D possibly TRBD1 on 6 matching bases. V was pared by 4 bases and J by 5 bases, with 21 bases between. Germline CDR1 is MNHNS and CDR2 is SASEGT. This CDR3 comprises 16 residues. CDR3 protein: CASSVHGTLGNNEQYF. The CDR3 DNA sequence: TGTGCCAGCAGTGTCCATGGGACACTAGGGAACAACGAGCAGTACTTC.

This sequence joins TRBV7-2 and TRBJ2-3; D is uncertain. The V end was cut by 2 bases, the J end by 0 bases, with 9 bases between. The CDR3 has 15 residues. Germline V gene sequence: CDR1 SGHTA, CDR2 FQGNSA. As DNA, the CDR3 is TGTGCCAGCAGCTTACAGGCGACTAGCACAGATACGCAGTATTTT. Residues: CASSLQATSTDTQYF.

The V gene is TRBV5-4, the J gene TRBJ1-2, with D hard to call. Germline assignment: CDR1 SGHNT and CDR2 YYREEE (reference sequence). This CDR3 comprises 14 residues. Trimming left V 0 bases short and J 8 bases short, with 14 bases between. Here the CDR3 reads CASSLAGPGGGYTF. CDR3 nucleotide sequence: TGTGCCAGCAGCTTGGCCGGCCCGGGCGGCGGCTACACCTTC.

The V call is TRBV7-6, the J call TRBJ1-1; D unresolved. Looked up from germline, CDR1 is SGHVS and CDR2 is FNYEAQ. Trimming took 2 bases from V and 3 from J, leaving 7 bases between them. The CDR3 length is 13 residues. This CDR3 reads CASSLSGDTEAFF. For the CDR3, the DNA is TGTGCCAGCAGCTTATCAGGAGACACTGAAGCTTTCTTT.

V gene TRBV6-5 combines with J gene TRBJ2-7; D is unclear. CDR1 is MNHEY, CDR2 SVGAGI, per germline. The CDR3 has 14 residues. V lost 4 bases and J 0 bases, leaving 10 bases between the germline ends. CDR3 loop: CASSLTPSSYEQYF. In DNA form, the CDR3 reads TGTGCCAGCAGTTTGACACCTAGCTCCTACGAGCAGTACTTC.

There are a few counts of this clone. This sequence joins TRBV6-2 or TRBV6-3 and TRBJ1-6; D is perhaps TRBD1 (5 bases). CDR1 is MNHEY, CDR2 SVGEGT, per germline. The CDR3 is made up of 15 amino acids. V gave up 1 base and J gave up 8 bases, with 12 bases separating them. The CDR3 bases are TGTGCCAGCAGTTACTGGCAGGGTCAAGATTCACCCCTCCACTTT. It encodes CASSYWQGQDSPLHF.

The table lists this clone with a few counts. The chain employs TRBV11-1 and TRBJ1-1; TRBD1 might be the D (6 bases). V was pared by 2 bases and J by 5 bases, with 9 bases between. This CDR3 has 13 residues. Germline lookup yields CDR1 SGHAT and CDR2 FQDESV (reference sequence). In nucleotides, the CDR3 is TGTGCCAGCAGCTTACGAAGGGGGACTGAAGCTTTCTTT. Its protein product is CASSLRRGTEAFF.

The chain recombines TRBV24-1 with TRBJ2-1; D is perhaps TRBD2 (5 bases). Trimming took off 5 bases at V and 7 bases at J, with 11 bases between the two ends. CDR3 size: 13 residues. The germline gives CDR1 KGHDR, CDR2 SFDVKD. CDR3 protein: CATSVGGSNEQFF. Written as DNA, the CDR3 is TGTGCCACCAGTGTGGGCGGGTCGAATGAGCAGTTCTTC.

The chain recombines TRBV27 with TRBJ2-7; D unclear. With 2 bases removed from V and 3 bases from J, the gap between germline ends came to 11 bases. The CDR3 totals 14 residues. Germline values: CDR1 MNHEY, CDR2 SMNVEV (reference sequence). The CDR3 region has the DNA TGTGCCAGCAGTTTAACAGTAAGGAGCTACGAGCAGTACTTC. It translates to CASSLTVRSYEQYF.

The chain carries TRBV12-2 and TRBJ2-7; the table's D call of TRBD2 was not tested on the DNA. TRBV12-2 constitutes a pseudogene. The CDR3 sequence is 17 residues long. CDR3 sequence (DNA): TGTGCAAGTCGCTTAGCGCGGCATTTGTATCAGTCCTACGAGCAGTACTTC. Residues: CASRLARHLYQSYEQYF.

The gene calls are TRBV6-6 and TRBJ1-1; D is ambiguous. Germline loops: CDR1 MNHNY, CDR2 SVGAGI (reference sequence). The germline V and J ends were trimmed by 0 bases and 0 bases, with 5 bases remaining between them. There are 14 residues in the CDR3. The CDR3 region is CASSYSKVNTEAFF. The CDR3 DNA is TGTGCCAGCAGTTACTCGAAAGTGAACACTGAAGCTTTCTTT.

The chain uses TRBV6-5 and TRBJ1-2, with 8 bases lining up with TRBD1. The CDR3 has 15 amino acids. CDR1 and CDR2 from the germline V gene are MNHEY and SVGAGI. V was clipped by 2 bases and J by 8 bases; unmatched bases: 10. The CDR3 region is CASSYVRGQGGGYTF. CDR3 nucleotide sequence: TGTGCCAGCAGTTACGTAAGAGGACAGGGAGGAGGCTACACCTTC.

The chain combines TRBV19 with TRBJ1-6, with 7 nucleotides matching TRBD1. Germline CDR1 LNHDA, CDR2 SQIVND (reference sequence). Trimming removed 3 bases from V and 1 base from J; junction bases left unmatched: 9. The CDR3 loop spans 18 amino acids. In nucleotides, the CDR3 is TGTGCCAGTAGTATTCAGGGGGACGCGTTTTCCTATAATTCACCCCTCCACTTT. Amino acids: CASSIQGDAFSYNSPLHF.

The rearrangement joins TRBV7-2 to TRBJ1-2; possibly TRBD1 for D (6 bases). The germline CDR1 and CDR2 sequences are SGHTA and FQGNSA. V lost 3 bases to trimming and J lost 5 bases, with 16 bases between them. The CDR3 runs 15 residues. CDR3 protein: CASSLYQGKEYGYTF. The CDR3 bases are TGTGCCAGCAGCTTGTATCAGGGGAAGGAGTATGGCTACACCTTC.

The chain employs TRBV6-4 and TRBJ1-3; D might be TRBD1 (5 bases). This CDR3 has 15 amino acids. Trimming left V 3 bases short and J 0 bases short, with 9 bases between. Germline-derived CDR1 and CDR2 are MRHNA and SNTAGT. CDR3 coding DNA: TGTGCCAGCAGTGAAAGGGGACTCTCTGGAAACACCATATATTTT. It translates to CASSERGLSGNTIYF.